This T cell receptor beta chain was observed in a study of T cell responses to AZD1222 COVID-19 vaccine. The wider study: Some second doses came at about 4 weeks and others at about 12 weeks; these were pooled.

This table comes from immunoSEQ multiplex PCR, and its TCRdb copy is limited to in-frame clones, with some not included. The sample gives about 92,000 clones, just over 90% of which show up once; around a fifth is in the top ten. CDR3 length equals 16 residues. Trimming removed 5 bases from V and 1 base from J; junction bases left unmatched: 11. Germline V gene sequence: CDR1 SGHKS, CDR2 YYEKEE (reference sequence). This chain links TRBV5-5 with TRBJ1-2, with 7 positions matching TRBD1. Sequenced material: peripheral blood, taken on day 0 of AZD1222 vaccination. This TCR came from an adult in good health. CDR3 nucleotide sequence: TGTGCCAGCAGACGGGTCCGGGACAGTCTTAACTATGGCTACACCTTC. It is translated as CASRRVRDSLNYGYTF.